This T cell receptor beta chain comes out of a study of blood T cell repertoires in COVID-19. Sequencing used immunoSEQ multiplex PCR; TCRdb keeps in-frame clones, though not all of them. The sample has about 140,000 clones, about four fifths seen once; the top ten hold around 8%. The CDR3 sequence is 15 residues long. V dropped 1 base and J dropped 0; count of bases not matched to a gene: 3. Germline-derived CDR1 and CDR2 are SGHNT and YYREEE (reference sequence). The specimen was peripheral blood. V usage is TRBV5-4 and J usage is TRBJ1-1; 7 bases match TRBD1. This clonotype was sampled from a human donor in a cohort sampled during active COVID-19. In nucleotides, the CDR3 is TGTGCCAGCAGCTTGAGGACAGGTATGAACACTGAAGCTTTCTTT. This sequence encodes CASSLRTGMNTEAFF. Variable domain in full (rest from reference TRBV5-4 and TRBJ1-1): ETGVTQSPTHLIKTRGQQVTLRCSSQSGHNTVSWYQQALGQGPQFIFQYYREEENGRGNFPPRFSGLQFPNYSSELNVNALELDDSALYLCASSLRTGMNTEAFFGQGTRLTVV.